These T cell receptor beta chains were read from a single sample in a study of cytomegalovirus exposure and HLA in healthy donors. Generated by immunoSEQ multiplex PCR, the TCRdb table keeps only in-frame clones and is missing some. Here the sample spans some 100,000 clones, 65% to 90% being singletons. The sequenced sample consisted of PBMCs. These receptors were collected from a woman aged 25 to 39 in good health and CMV-seronegative. The CDR3 runs from the conserved cysteine through the conserved F or W. D genes are given only for firm matches. The size of a clone is reported for some rows only, either as once, few or many, or as a class for expanded clones.

CDR3 protein | CDR3 DNA | V gene | D gene | clone size | J gene
CAISGGSPLSTYEQYF | TGTGCCATCAGTGGCGGGAGCCCCTTGAGCACCTACGAGCAGTACTTC | TRBV10-3 | TRBD2 | few | TRBJ2-7
CASSVVSGISSYNEQFF | TGTGCCAGCAGCGTCGTTAGCGGGATCAGCTCCTACAATGAGCAGTTCTTC | TRBV9 | TRBD2 | - | TRBJ2-1
CASSQFPWGQGGSPLHF | TGTGCCAGCAGCCAATTCCCCTGGGGACAGGGAGGTTCACCCCTCCACTTT | TRBV14 | TRBD1 | few | TRBJ1-6
CASSFRGEPQHF | TGTGCCAGCAGTTTCCGGGGAGAGCCCCAGCATTTT | TRBV27 | - | - | TRBJ1-5
CASSGSGELGYTF | TGTGCCAGCAGTGGCTCAGGGGAACTTGGCTACACCTTC | TRBV25-1 | - | - | TRBJ1-2
CASSEAPGQGASGNTIYF | TGTGCCAGCAGTGAGGCACCGGGACAGGGGGCATCGGGAAACACCATATATTTT | TRBV25-1 | TRBD1 | - | TRBJ1-3
CASSSLASGISMETQYF | TGTGCCAGCAGCTCCCTGGCTAGCGGGATTAGTATGGAGACCCAGTACTTC | TRBV13 | TRBD2 | - | TRBJ2-5
CASSLTGHNSYEQYF | TGTGCCAGCAGTTTGACGGGACACAACTCCTACGAGCAGTACTTC | TRBV5-6 | - | - | TRBJ2-7
CASSFLPVTGGSQPQHF | TGTGCCAGCAGTTTTCTCCCCGTAACGGGGGGCAGCCAGCCCCAGCATTTT | TRBV27 | - | - | TRBJ1-5
CASGFGSGNYEQYF | TGTGCTAGTGGTTTTGGTAGCGGCAACTACGAGCAGTACTTC | TRBV12-5 | - | few | TRBJ2-7
CASSGDDRGRVEQYF | TGTGCCAGCAGTGGGGATGACAGGGGGCGGGTCGAGCAGTACTTC | TRBV6-5 | TRBD1 | - | TRBJ2-7
CAWRNPGGHGYTF | TGTGCCTGGAGGAACCCAGGGGGACACGGCTACACCTTC | TRBV30 | TRBD1 | - | TRBJ1-2
CASSPDSLIPGNPRTDTQYF | TGTGCCAGCAGCCCCGATAGCCTTATACCGGGGAACCCTCGCACAGATACGCAGTATTTT | TRBV27 | - | - | TRBJ2-3
CSVEWAGGNTIYF | TGCAGCGTTGAATGGGCAGGGGGAAACACCATATATTTT | TRBV29-1 | - | - | TRBJ1-3
CASSQATSGIYEQYF | TGTGCCAGCAGCCAAGCGACTAGCGGGATCTACGAGCAGTACTTC | TRBV4-2 | TRBD2 | - | TRBJ2-7
CASSLIAGEWDTQYF | TGTGCCAGCAGCTTAATAGCGGGAGAATGGGATACGCAGTATTTT | TRBV7-6 | TRBD2 | - | TRBJ2-3
CASSDRTGGAYEKLFF | TGTGCCAGCAGTGATCGGACAGGGGGCGCGTATGAAAAACTGTTTTTT | TRBV2 | TRBD1 | - | TRBJ1-4
CASQLAPSTDTQYF | TGTGCCTCCCAACTAGCGCCAAGCACAGATACGCAGTATTTT | TRBV10-3 | TRBD2 | few | TRBJ2-3
CASSEARLYQETQYF | TGTGCCAGCAGTGAAGCGCGGCTGTACCAAGAGACCCAGTACTTC | TRBV6-1 | - | - | TRBJ2-5
CAISDLRMPYEQYF | TGTGCCATCAGTGACCTGAGAATGCCCTACGAGCAGTACTTC | TRBV10-3 | - | - | TRBJ2-7
CAISGRGGSSPVEQYF | TGTGCCATCAGTGGCAGGGGCGGGAGTTCCCCGGTAGAGCAGTACTTC | TRBV10-3 | - | few | TRBJ2-7
CASSEARGSKQYF | TGTGCCAGCAGTGAAGCAAGGGGCTCGAAGCAGTACTTC | TRBV6-4 | - | - | TRBJ2-7
CASGSPSYHSYEQYF | TGTGCCAGCGGCTCTCCTAGTTATCACTCGTACGAGCAGTACTTC | TRBV6-4 | - | - | TRBJ2-7
CASSYSFSYGYTF | TGTGCCAGCAGTTACTCTTTCTCCTATGGCTACACCTTC | TRBV6-5 | - | - | TRBJ1-2
CASSPLGKVGSYNEQFF | TGCGCCAGCAGCCCCCTCGGGAAGGTGGGCTCCTACAATGAGCAGTTCTTC | TRBV5-1 | - | - | TRBJ2-1
CASSYSQRSNQPQHF | TGTGCCAGTAGCTACTCCCAGAGGAGCAATCAGCCCCAGCATTTT | TRBV19 | - | - | TRBJ1-5
CASSPSGPYEAFF | TGTGCCAGCAGCCCCTCAGGGCCCTATGAAGCTTTCTTT | TRBV7-2 | - | - | TRBJ1-1
CASSENSGRFVLNTGELFF | TGTGCCAGCAGCGAGAATAGCGGGAGGTTCGTCTTGAACACCGGGGAGCTGTTTTTT | TRBV27 | TRBD2 | once | TRBJ2-2
CASPVKEREWEETQYF | TGTGCCAGCCCAGTGAAGGAGCGGGAATGGGAAGAGACCCAGTACTTC | TRBV6-8 | TRBD2 | - | TRBJ2-5
CASSPGLAGGTWADTQYF | TGTGCCAGCAGCCCGGGACTAGCGGGAGGGACCTGGGCAGATACGCAGTATTTT | TRBV11-3 | TRBD2 | - | TRBJ2-3
CASSWGPGQPGEEQFF | TGCGCCAGCAGCTGGGGGCCGGGACAGCCGGGGGAGGAACAGTTCTTC | TRBV5-1 | - | - | TRBJ2-1
CSVDTGEAEKLFF | TGCAGCGTCGATACAGGGGAAGCAGAAAAACTGTTTTTT | TRBV29-1 | TRBD1 | - | TRBJ1-4